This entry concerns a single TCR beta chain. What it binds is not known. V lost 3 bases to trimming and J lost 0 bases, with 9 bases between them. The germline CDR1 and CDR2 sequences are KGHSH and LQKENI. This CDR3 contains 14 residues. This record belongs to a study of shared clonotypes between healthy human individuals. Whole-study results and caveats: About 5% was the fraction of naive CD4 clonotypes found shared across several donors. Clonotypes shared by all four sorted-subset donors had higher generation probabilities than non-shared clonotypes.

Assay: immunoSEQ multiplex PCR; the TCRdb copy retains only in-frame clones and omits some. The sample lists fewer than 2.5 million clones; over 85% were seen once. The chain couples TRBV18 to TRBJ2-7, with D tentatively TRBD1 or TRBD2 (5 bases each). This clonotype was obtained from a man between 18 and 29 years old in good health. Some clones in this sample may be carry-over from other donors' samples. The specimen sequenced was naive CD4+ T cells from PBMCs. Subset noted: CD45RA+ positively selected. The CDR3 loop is CASSPGDGSYEQYF. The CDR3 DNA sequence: TGTGCCAGCTCACCGGGGGACGGCTCCTACGAGCAGTACTTC.